These T cell receptor beta chains were read from a single sample in a study of neurological immune-mediated disorders. Using its own MiXCR run on the 5' RACE reads, TCRdb lists one record per CDR3 protein. The profile shows approximately 59,000 distinct CDR3 sequences, roughly 5.6% of them singletons. Sequenced: PBMCs. These receptors all stem from a human donor with multiple sclerosis. The donor label of this sample is uncertain. CDR3s include the opening cysteine and the closing phenylalanine or tryptophan. D genes are given only for firm matches. For some rows the clone size is stated as once, few or many, or as a class when expanded; others skip it.

V gene,D gene,clone size,J gene,CDR3 protein,CDR3 DNA
TRBV27,-,many,TRBJ1-4,CASSDASTNEKLFF,TGTGCCAGCAGTGACGCGAGTACTAATGAAAAACTGTTTTTT
TRBV25-1,-,many,TRBJ2-3,CASSDGHKSTDTQYF,TGTGCCAGCAGTGACGGGCACAAGAGCACAGATACGCAGTATTTT
TRBV12-3/TRBV12-4,TRBD1,many,TRBJ2-7,CASTWTGGYEQYF,TGTGCCAGCACCTGGACAGGGGGCTACGAGCAGTACTTC
TRBV4-2,TRBD2,many,TRBJ2-7,CASSTRTSAYEQYF,TGTGCCAGCAGCACCCGGACTAGCGCCTACGAGCAGTACTTC
TRBV7-8,TRBD1,many,TRBJ1-5,CASSLEITGGSNQPQHF,TGTGCCAGCAGCCTCGAGATAACAGGGGGAAGCAATCAGCCCCAGCATTTT
TRBV20-1,-,many,TRBJ2-2,CSAMDRNTGELFF,TGCAGTGCTATGGACAGGAACACCGGGGAGCTGTTTTTT
TRBV20-1,-,many,TRBJ2-5,CSASRASETQYF,TGCAGTGCTAGCCGGGCTTCGGAGACCCAGTACTTC
TRBV5-6,-,-,TRBJ1-3,CASSFSGWAGNTIYF,TGTGCCAGCAGCTTTAGCGGTTGGGCTGGAAACACCATATATTTT
TRBV20-1,-,many,TRBJ1-1,CSASKDTEAFF,TGCAGTGCTAGTAAGGACACTGAAGCTTTCTTT
TRBV4-2,-,many,TRBJ1-3,CASSQEGNTIYF,TGTGCCAGCAGCCAAGAGGGAAACACCATATATTTT
TRBV5-1,TRBD2,many,TRBJ2-1,CASTLAGGTGEQFF,TGCGCCAGCACCCTAGCGGGGGGGACGGGTGAGCAGTTCTTC
TRBV7-2,-,many,TRBJ1-4,CASSLVGGNEKLFF,TGTGCCAGCAGCTTAGTGGGGGGGAATGAAAAACTGTTTTTT
TRBV9,-,many,TRBJ1-2,CASSEGALDYGYTF,TGTGCCAGCAGCGAAGGGGCGCTTGACTATGGCTACACCTTC
TRBV20-1,-,few,TRBJ2-2,CSAREEGGPRGELFF,TGCAGTGCTAGAGAAGAGGGGGGGCCCCGCGGGGAGCTGTTTTTT
TRBV4-1,-,many,TRBJ2-1,CASSQEWGEQFF,TGCGCCAGCAGCCAAGAATGGGGAGAGCAGTTCTTC
TRBV10-3,TRBD2,-,TRBJ2-1,CAIRSSGGNYNEQFF,TGTGCCATCAGATCTAGCGGGGGGAATTACAATGAGCAGTTCTTC
TRBV7-9,TRBD1,many,TRBJ2-7,CASSMGTGSHEQYF,TGTGCCAGCAGCATGGGGACAGGGAGCCACGAGCAGTACTTC